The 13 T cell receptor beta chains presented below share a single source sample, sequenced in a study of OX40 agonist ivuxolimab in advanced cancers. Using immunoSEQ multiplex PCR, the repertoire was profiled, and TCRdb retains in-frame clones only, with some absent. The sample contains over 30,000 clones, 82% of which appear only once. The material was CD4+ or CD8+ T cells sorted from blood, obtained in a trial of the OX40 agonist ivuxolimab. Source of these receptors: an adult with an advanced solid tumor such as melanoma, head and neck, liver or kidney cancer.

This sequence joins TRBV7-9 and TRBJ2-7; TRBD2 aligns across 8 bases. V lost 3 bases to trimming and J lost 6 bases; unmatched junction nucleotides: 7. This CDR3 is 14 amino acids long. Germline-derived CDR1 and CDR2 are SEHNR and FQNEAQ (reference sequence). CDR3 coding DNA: TGTGCCAGCAGCTTTTCGGGACTAGGTGTCGAGCAGTACTTC. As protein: CASSFSGLGVEQYF. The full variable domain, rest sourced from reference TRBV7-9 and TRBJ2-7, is DTGVSQNPRHKITKRGQNVTFRCDPISEHNRLYWYRQTLGQGPEFLTYFQNEAQLEKSRLLSDRFSAERPKGSFSTLEIQRTEQGDSAMYLCASSFSGLGVEQYFGPGTRLTVT.

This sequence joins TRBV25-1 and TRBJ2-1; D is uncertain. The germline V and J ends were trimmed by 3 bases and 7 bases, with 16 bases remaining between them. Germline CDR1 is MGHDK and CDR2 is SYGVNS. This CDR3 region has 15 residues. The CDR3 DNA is TGTGCCAGCAGTGACGGACGATTATTGGGTAATGAGCAGTTCTTC. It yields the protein CASSDGRLLGNEQFF.

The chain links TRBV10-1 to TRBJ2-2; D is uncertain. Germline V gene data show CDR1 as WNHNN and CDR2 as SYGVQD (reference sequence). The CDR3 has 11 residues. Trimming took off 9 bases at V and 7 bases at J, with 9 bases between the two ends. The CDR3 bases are TGCGCCAGTAATCGACACGGGGAGCTGTTTTTT. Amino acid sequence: CASNRHGELFF.

The CDR3 protein is CASSLAVHGFSYGYTF. CDR3 nucleotides: TGTGCCAGCAGCTTAGCTGTGCATGGGTTCTCCTATGGCTACACCTTC. This sequence joins TRBV7-2 and TRBJ1-2; D is uncertain. This CDR3 is 16 amino acids long. Germline loops: CDR1 SGHTA, CDR2 FQGNSA. V lost 0 bases and J 4 bases, leaving 15 bases between the germline ends.

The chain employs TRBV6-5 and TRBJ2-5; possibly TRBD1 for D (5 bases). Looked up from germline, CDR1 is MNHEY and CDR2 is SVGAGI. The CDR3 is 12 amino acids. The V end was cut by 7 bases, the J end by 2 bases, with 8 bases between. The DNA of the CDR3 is TGTGCCAGCAAGGGGCTGCAAGAGACCCAGTACTTC. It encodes CASKGLQETQYF.

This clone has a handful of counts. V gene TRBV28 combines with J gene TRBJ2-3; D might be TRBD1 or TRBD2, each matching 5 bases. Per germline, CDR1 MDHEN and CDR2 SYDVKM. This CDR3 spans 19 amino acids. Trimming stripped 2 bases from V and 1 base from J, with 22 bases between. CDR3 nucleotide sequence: TGTGCCAGCAGTTTAGGGTCAGGGTTAGCGCGGGTCCGCACAGATACGCAGTATTTT. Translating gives CASSLGSGLARVRTDTQYF.

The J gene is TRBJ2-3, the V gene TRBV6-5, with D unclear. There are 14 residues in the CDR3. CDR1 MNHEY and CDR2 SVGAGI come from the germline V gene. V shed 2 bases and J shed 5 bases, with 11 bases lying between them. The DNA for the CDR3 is TGTGCCAGCAGTTACCGTAACGTACTAGATACGCAGTATTTT. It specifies CASSYRNVLDTQYF.

Here the CDR3 DNA reads TGTGCCAGCAGCTTCGACAGCGGGAGGGCGCACAATGAGCAGTTCTTC. As protein: CASSFDSGRAHNEQFF. V is TRBV11-3 and J is TRBJ2-1, with 10 bases lining up with TRBD2. Germline V gene lookup returns CDR1 SGHNT and CDR2 YENEEA. The CDR3 spans 16 residues. Losses at the gene ends were 3 bases for V and 5 bases for J; bases not matched to a gene: 7.

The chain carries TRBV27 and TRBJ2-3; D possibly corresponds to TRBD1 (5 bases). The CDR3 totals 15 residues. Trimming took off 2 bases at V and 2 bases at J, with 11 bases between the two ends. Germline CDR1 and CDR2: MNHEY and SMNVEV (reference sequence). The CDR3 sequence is CASSLQGDPTDTQYF. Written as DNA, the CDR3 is TGTGCCAGCAGTTTACAAGGGGATCCCACAGATACGCAGTATTTT.

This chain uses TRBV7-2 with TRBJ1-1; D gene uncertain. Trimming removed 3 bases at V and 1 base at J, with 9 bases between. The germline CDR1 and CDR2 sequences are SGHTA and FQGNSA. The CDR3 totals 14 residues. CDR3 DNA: TGTGCCAGCAGCTTCGGGAAAACGAACACTGAAGCTTTCTTT. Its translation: CASSFGKTNTEAFF.

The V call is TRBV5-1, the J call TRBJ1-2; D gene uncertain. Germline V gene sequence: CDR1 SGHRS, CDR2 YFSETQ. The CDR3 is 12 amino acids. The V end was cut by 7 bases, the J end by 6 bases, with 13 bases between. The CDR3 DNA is TGCGCCAGCGCCCCAGAGGGTCATGGCTACACCTTC. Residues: CASAPEGHGYTF.

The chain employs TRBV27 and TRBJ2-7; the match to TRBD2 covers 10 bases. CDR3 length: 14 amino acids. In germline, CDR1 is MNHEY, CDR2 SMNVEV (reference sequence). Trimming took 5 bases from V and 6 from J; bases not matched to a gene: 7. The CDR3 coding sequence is TGTGCCAGCAGTCTGCTAGCGGGAGTGTCCGAGCAGTACTTC. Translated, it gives CASSLLAGVSEQYF.

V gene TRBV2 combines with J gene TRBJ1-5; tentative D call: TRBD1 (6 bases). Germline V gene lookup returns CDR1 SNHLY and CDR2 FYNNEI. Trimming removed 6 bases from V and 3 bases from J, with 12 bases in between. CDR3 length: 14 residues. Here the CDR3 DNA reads TGTGCCAGCAGGGCAACAGGGTCCAATCAGCCCCAGCATTTT. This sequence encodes CASRATGSNQPQHF.